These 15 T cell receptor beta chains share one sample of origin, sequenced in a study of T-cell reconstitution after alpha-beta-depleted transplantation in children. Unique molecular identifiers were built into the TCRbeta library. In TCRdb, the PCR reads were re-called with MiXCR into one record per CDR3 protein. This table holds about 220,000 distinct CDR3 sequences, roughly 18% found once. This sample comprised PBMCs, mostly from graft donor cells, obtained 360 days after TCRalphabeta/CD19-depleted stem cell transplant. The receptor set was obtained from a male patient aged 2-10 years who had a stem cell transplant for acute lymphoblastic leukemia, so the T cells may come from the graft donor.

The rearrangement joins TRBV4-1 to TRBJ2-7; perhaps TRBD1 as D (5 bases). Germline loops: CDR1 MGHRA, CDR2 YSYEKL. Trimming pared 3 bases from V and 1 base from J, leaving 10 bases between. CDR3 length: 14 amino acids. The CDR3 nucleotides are TGCGCCAGCAGCCAGACGACAGCTTCCTACGAGCAGTACTTC. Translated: CASSQTTASYEQYF.

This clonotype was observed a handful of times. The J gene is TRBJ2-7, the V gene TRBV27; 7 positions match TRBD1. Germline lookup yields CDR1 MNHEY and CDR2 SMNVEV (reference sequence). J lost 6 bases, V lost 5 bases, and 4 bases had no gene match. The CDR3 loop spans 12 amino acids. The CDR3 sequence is CASSTTGFEQYF. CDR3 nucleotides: TGTGCCAGCAGTACGACAGGGTTCGAGCAGTACTTC.

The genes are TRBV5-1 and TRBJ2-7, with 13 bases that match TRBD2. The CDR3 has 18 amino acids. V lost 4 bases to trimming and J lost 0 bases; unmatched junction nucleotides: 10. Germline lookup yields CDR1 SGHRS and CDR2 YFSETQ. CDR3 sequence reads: CASSLTSGGAPSSYEQYF. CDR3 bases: TGCGCCAGCAGCCTCACTAGCGGGGGGGCCCCGAGCTCCTACGAGCAGTACTTC.

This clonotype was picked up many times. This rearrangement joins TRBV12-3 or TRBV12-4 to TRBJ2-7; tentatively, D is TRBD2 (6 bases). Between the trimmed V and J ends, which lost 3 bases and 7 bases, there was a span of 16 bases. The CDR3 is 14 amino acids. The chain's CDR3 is CASSFNGGSGEQYF. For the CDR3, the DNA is TGTGCCAGCAGTTTCAACGGGGGATCGGGGGAGCAGTACTTC.

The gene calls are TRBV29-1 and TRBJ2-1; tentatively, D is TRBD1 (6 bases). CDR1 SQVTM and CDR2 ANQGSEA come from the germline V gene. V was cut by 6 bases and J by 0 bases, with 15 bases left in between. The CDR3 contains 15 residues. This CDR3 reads CSVTGTPYSYNEQFF. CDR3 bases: TGCAGCGTAACCGGGACACCTTACTCCTACAATGAGCAGTTCTTC.

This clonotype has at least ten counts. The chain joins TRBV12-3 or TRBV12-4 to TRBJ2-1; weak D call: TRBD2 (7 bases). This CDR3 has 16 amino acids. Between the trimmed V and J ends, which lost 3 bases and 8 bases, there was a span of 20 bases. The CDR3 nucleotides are TGTGCCAGCAGTTTGGGCGGGGGCCTCATTAACCATGAGCAGTTCTTC. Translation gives CASSLGGGLINHEQFF.

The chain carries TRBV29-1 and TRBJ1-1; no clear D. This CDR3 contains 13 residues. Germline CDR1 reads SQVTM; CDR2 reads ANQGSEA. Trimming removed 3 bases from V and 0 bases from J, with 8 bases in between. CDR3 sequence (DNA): TGCAGCGTTGAGACGCAGCTGAACACTGAAGCTTTCTTT. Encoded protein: CSVETQLNTEAFF.

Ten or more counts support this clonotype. The CDR3 DNA reads as TGTGCCAGCACCCTATTCCGGGACAGGGGGTCAGATACGCAGTATTTT. Its protein is CASTLFRDRGSDTQYF. The V call is TRBV6-2 or TRBV6-3, the J call TRBJ2-3; 11 positions agree with TRBD1. With 7 bases clipped from V and 4 bases from J, the junction kept 10 bases outside the gene matches. This CDR3 contains 16 residues. The germline CDR1 and CDR2 sequences are MNHEY and SVGEGT.

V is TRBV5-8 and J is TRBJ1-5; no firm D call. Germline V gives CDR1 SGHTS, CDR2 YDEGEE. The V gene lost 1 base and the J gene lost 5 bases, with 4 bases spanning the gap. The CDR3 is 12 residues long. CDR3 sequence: CASSLQHQPQHF. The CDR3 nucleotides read TGTGCCAGCAGCTTGCAACATCAGCCCCAGCATTTT.

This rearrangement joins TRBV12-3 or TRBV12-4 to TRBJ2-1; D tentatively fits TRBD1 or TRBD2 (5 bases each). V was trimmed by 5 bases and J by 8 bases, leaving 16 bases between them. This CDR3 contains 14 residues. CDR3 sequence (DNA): TGTGCCAGCAGTACCCCGGGACCGTACTATGAGCAGTTCTTC. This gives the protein CASSTPGPYYEQFF.

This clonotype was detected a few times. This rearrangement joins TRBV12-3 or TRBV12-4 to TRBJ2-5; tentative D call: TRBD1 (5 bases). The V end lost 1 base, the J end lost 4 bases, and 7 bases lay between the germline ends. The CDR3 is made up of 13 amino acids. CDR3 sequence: CASSLGRAETQYF. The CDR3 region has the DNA TGTGCCAGCAGTTTAGGCAGGGCAGAGACCCAGTACTTC.

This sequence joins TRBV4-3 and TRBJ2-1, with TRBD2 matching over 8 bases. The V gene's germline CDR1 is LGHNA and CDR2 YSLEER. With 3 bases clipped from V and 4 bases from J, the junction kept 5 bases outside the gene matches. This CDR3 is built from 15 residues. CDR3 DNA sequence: TGCGCCAGCAGCCATCAAGTAGCGGGATACAATGAGCAGTTCTTC. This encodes CASSHQVAGYNEQFF.

The CDR3 DNA reads as TGTGCCAGCTCGATGGCGGAACGGACAGGGGGAGATACGCAGTATTTT. It encodes CASSMAERTGGDTQYF. The chain uses TRBV18 and TRBJ2-3; 10 positions match TRBD1. The CDR3 covers 16 residues. The J segment lost 5 bases and the V segment lost 6 bases, leaving 11 bases of the junction unmatched. CDR1 is KGHSH and CDR2 is LQKENI in the germline V gene.

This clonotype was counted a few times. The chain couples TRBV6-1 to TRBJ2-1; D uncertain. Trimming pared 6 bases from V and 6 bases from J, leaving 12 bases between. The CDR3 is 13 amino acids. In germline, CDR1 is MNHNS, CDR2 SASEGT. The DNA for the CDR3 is TGTGCCAGCAGCTCCGGGCCCCCCAATGAGCAGTTCTTC. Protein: CASSSGPPNEQFF.

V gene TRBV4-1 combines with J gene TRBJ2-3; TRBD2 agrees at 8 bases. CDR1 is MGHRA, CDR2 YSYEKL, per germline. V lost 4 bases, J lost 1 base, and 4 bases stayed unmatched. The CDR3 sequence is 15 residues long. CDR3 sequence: CASSPGGAGTDTQYF. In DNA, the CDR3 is TGCGCCAGCAGCCCGGGGGGGGCTGGCACAGATACGCAGTATTTT.